A selection of T cell receptor beta chains follows, all from one sample in a study of OX40 agonist ivuxolimab in advanced cancers. The method was immunoSEQ multiplex PCR; TCRdb's version includes in-frame clones alone and lacks a portion of them. The sample yields tens of thousands of clones, approximately 78% seen once. The material was CD4+ or CD8+ T cells sorted from blood, obtained in a trial of the OX40 agonist ivuxolimab. These receptors were taken from an adult with an advanced solid tumor such as melanoma, head and neck, liver or kidney cancer. CDR3s leave out the opening cysteine and the closing phenylalanine or tryptophan. The order of the fields is V gene, CDR3 length, D gene, J gene, clone size, CDR3 protein. A D gene is named only where the DNA matches it firmly. Clone sizes are given selectively: once, few, many, or a class where the clone is expanded.

v_call: TRBV30; cdr3_length: 11; d_call: -; j_call: TRBJ1-1; clone_size: few; cdr3_aa: AWSPKGGFEAF
v_call: TRBV30; cdr3_length: 10; d_call: -; j_call: TRBJ1-1; clone_size: -; cdr3_aa: AWKRRYTEAF
v_call: TRBV28; cdr3_length: 9; d_call: -; j_call: TRBJ2-1; clone_size: -; cdr3_aa: ASVSYNEQF
v_call: TRBV5-1; cdr3_length: 15; d_call: TRBD2; j_call: TRBJ2-5; clone_size: -; cdr3_aa: ASSPGEGAGGRETQY
v_call: TRBV28; cdr3_length: 13; d_call: TRBD1; j_call: TRBJ1-6; clone_size: -; cdr3_aa: ASSLPRGGNSPLH
v_call: TRBV15; cdr3_length: 12; d_call: -; j_call: TRBJ1-3; clone_size: -; cdr3_aa: ATSRGGSRSTIY
v_call: TRBV19; cdr3_length: 18; d_call: TRBD1; j_call: TRBJ2-5; clone_size: -; cdr3_aa: ASSIAPRSLWTGPKETQY
v_call: TRBV27; cdr3_length: 14; d_call: TRBD1; j_call: TRBJ1-5; clone_size: -; cdr3_aa: ASSSLQGARNQPQH
v_call: TRBV15; cdr3_length: 13; d_call: TRBD2; j_call: TRBJ2-1; clone_size: -; cdr3_aa: ATSRASGGYNEQF
v_call: TRBV5-1; cdr3_length: 14; d_call: -; j_call: TRBJ1-4; clone_size: -; cdr3_aa: ASSLAGAGVNEKLF
v_call: TRBV28; cdr3_length: 12; d_call: -; j_call: TRBJ1-5; clone_size: -; cdr3_aa: ASRTGQPNQPQH
v_call: TRBV5-5; cdr3_length: 11; d_call: -; j_call: TRBJ1-6; clone_size: -; cdr3_aa: ASSVDIWAPLH
v_call: TRBV19; cdr3_length: 12; d_call: -; j_call: TRBJ1-1; clone_size: -; cdr3_aa: ASSRQPMNTEAF
v_call: TRBV7-3; cdr3_length: 15; d_call: TRBD1; j_call: TRBJ1-4; clone_size: -; cdr3_aa: ASSLGFTGQTNEKLF
v_call: TRBV5-1; cdr3_length: 13; d_call: -; j_call: TRBJ1-1; clone_size: few; cdr3_aa: ASSLGYRGETEAF
v_call: TRBV5-5; cdr3_length: 13; d_call: -; j_call: TRBJ1-6; clone_size: -; cdr3_aa: ASSSAWRENSPLH
v_call: TRBV7-2; cdr3_length: 11; d_call: -; j_call: -; clone_size: -; cdr3_aa: ASSFVVSYEQY
v_call: TRBV11-3; cdr3_length: 11; d_call: -; j_call: TRBJ2-5; clone_size: -; cdr3_aa: ASSPGGQETQY
v_call: TRBV28; cdr3_length: 14; d_call: -; j_call: TRBJ1-1; clone_size: -; cdr3_aa: ASRDRRADLNTEAF
v_call: TRBV19; cdr3_length: 13; d_call: TRBD1; j_call: TRBJ2-2; clone_size: -; cdr3_aa: ASSIETGVSGELF
v_call: TRBV6-5; cdr3_length: 14; d_call: -; j_call: TRBJ2-7; clone_size: -; cdr3_aa: ASSYSMGGRSYEQY
v_call: TRBV19; cdr3_length: 11; d_call: TRBD1; j_call: TRBJ1-2; clone_size: -; cdr3_aa: ASSVDRARGYT
v_call: TRBV27; cdr3_length: 13; d_call: -; j_call: TRBJ2-7; clone_size: -; cdr3_aa: ASSSRRGSVYEQY
v_call: TRBV18; cdr3_length: 14; d_call: -; j_call: TRBJ2-2; clone_size: -; cdr3_aa: ASSPVSGQGTGELF
v_call: TRBV9; cdr3_length: 14; d_call: TRBD1; j_call: TRBJ1-1; clone_size: -; cdr3_aa: ASSGGQGLITAEAF
v_call: TRBV5-5; cdr3_length: 12; d_call: -; j_call: TRBJ2-7; clone_size: -; cdr3_aa: ASRRTGSSYEQY
v_call: TRBV10-3; cdr3_length: 13; d_call: -; j_call: TRBJ2-1; clone_size: -; cdr3_aa: AISESMRGNNEQF
v_call: TRBV2; cdr3_length: 11; d_call: TRBD1; j_call: TRBJ1-2; clone_size: -; cdr3_aa: ASRPGQGDGYT
v_call: TRBV6-5; cdr3_length: 10; d_call: -; j_call: TRBJ1-2; clone_size: -; cdr3_aa: ASSEANYGYT
v_call: TRBV5-1; cdr3_length: 10; d_call: -; j_call: TRBJ2-3; clone_size: -; cdr3_aa: ASSLEGDTQY
v_call: TRBV2; cdr3_length: 10; d_call: -; j_call: TRBJ2-2; clone_size: few; cdr3_aa: ASSESGWELF
v_call: TRBV6-5; cdr3_length: 14; d_call: TRBD1; j_call: TRBJ1-2; clone_size: few; cdr3_aa: ASSSGRGLVGYGYT